This is a list of T cell receptor beta chains from one sample in a study of identical twins. MiXCR, run by TCRdb on the 5' RACE reads, gives a single entry per CDR3 protein. Of around 220,000 distinct CDR3 sequences detected, roughly a tenth appear once; the ten largest clones hold more than 8%. Material for sequencing was memory T cells sorted from blood. These TCRs come from a man aged 50 or older in good health. Both conserved end residues are part of each CDR3. Each record gives: J gene, V gene, D gene, clone size, CDR3 protein, CDR3 DNA. D genes are given only for firm matches. Only part of the rows carry a size: once, few, many, or a class if the clone is expanded.

J: TRBJ1-2; V: TRBV5-5; D: TRBD1; size: few; CDR3: CASSLGQGFSSFYGYTF; DNA: TGTGCCAGCAGCCTCGGACAGGGGTTTTCCTCCTTCTATGGCTACACCTTC
J: TRBJ1-1; V: TRBV28; D: -; size: -; CDR3: CASRSAGDYVAFF; DNA: TGTGCCAGCAGATCTGCGGGGGATTACGTGGCTTTCTTT
J: TRBJ2-5; V: TRBV7-6; D: TRBD1; size: -; CDR3: CASSRLRQGAVSRQETQYF; DNA: TGTGCCAGCAGCCGTCTCCGACAGGGGGCTGTCTCTCGGCAAGAGACCCAGTACTTC
J: TRBJ2-1; V: TRBV27; D: -; size: few; CDR3: CASSLSIRRLASSYNEQFF; DNA: TGTGCCAGCAGTTTATCTATAAGGAGGCTAGCGTCTTCTTACAATGAGCAGTTCTTC
J: TRBJ2-7; V: TRBV25-1; D: -; size: few; CDR3: CASSVGAYEQYF; DNA: TGTGCCAGCAGTGTTGGTGCCTACGAGCAGTACTTC
J: TRBJ2-1; V: TRBV29-1; D: -; size: -; CDR3: CSGRVAFGNEQFF; DNA: TGCAGCGGGAGGGTGGCGTTCGGGAATGAGCAGTTCTTC
J: TRBJ2-2; V: TRBV18; D: TRBD1; size: few; CDR3: CASSLTGGDTGELFF; DNA: TGTGCCAGCTCACTTACAGGGGGTGACACCGGGGAGCTGTTTTTT
J: TRBJ1-3; V: TRBV4-3; D: TRBD1; size: -; CDR3: CASSQETTRDSSGNTIYF; DNA: TGCGCCAGCAGCCAAGAAACTACCCGGGACAGCTCTGGAAACACCATATATTTT
J: TRBJ2-1; V: TRBV12-5; D: -; size: few; CDR3: CASGLGGGAKQFF; DNA: TGTGCTAGTGGTTTGGGCGGAGGGGCAAAGCAGTTCTTC
J: TRBJ2-1; V: TRBV14; D: -; size: -; CDR3: CASSRRTGFYNEQFF; DNA: TGTGCCAGCAGCCGCCGGACGGGTTTCTACAATGAGCAGTTCTTC
J: TRBJ2-3; V: TRBV7-9; D: -; size: -; CDR3: CASSLGSGGLTDTQYF; DNA: TGTGCCAGCAGCTTAGGCTCCGGGGGACTCACAGATACGCAGTATTTT
J: TRBJ2-3; V: TRBV10-3; D: TRBD2; size: few; CDR3: CATWGTSSTDTQYF; DNA: TGTGCCACATGGGGGACTAGCAGCACAGATACGCAGTATTTT
J: TRBJ2-7; V: TRBV4-1; D: TRBD1; size: -; CDR3: CASSQDGRGFYEQYF; DNA: TGCGCCAGCAGCCAAGATGGCAGGGGGTTCTACGAGCAGTACTTC
J: TRBJ2-3; V: TRBV20-1; D: -; size: -; CDR3: CSARVAGVVASTDTQYF; DNA: TGCAGTGCTAGAGTTGCGGGTGTCGTTGCTAGCACAGATACGCAGTATTTT
J: TRBJ2-3; V: TRBV13; D: -; size: many; CDR3: CASSLLEFGTDTQYF; DNA: TGTGCCAGCAGCTTACTAGAGTTTGGCACAGATACGCAGTATTTT
J: TRBJ2-1; V: TRBV12-3/TRBV12-4; D: -; size: many; CDR3: CASSPANRVGNNEQFF; DNA: TGTGCCAGCAGTCCTGCCAACAGGGTTGGCAACAATGAGCAGTTCTTC
J: TRBJ2-3; V: TRBV7-2; D: -; size: many; CDR3: CASSWGTENTQYF; DNA: TGTGCCAGCAGCTGGGGGACTGAGAATACGCAGTATTTT